This T cell receptor beta chain was documented in a study of cytomegalovirus exposure and HLA in healthy donors. The PCR employed 60 Vbeta primers together with 13 Jbeta primers. Sequencing was performed with immunoSEQ multiplex PCR; in TCRdb, only in-frame clones are kept and a portion is missing. This sample yields 150,000 to 200,000 clones, of which roughly four fifths are seen a single time; approximately 1% belongs to the top ten. Findings and caveats of the study: Diagnosis of cytomegalovirus status made by the classifier reportedly showed high specificity and sensitivity. There were a few CMV-associated chains whose specificity for CMV antigens was confirmed in vitro.

A remark on this clone: Antigen: not known.

The sequenced material came from PBMCs. This receptor was taken from a woman in her thirties or forties in good health and CMV-seronegative.

The CDR3: CASANSYNEQFF. The DNA of the CDR3 is TGTGCTAGTGCTAACTCCTACAATGAGCAGTTCTTC. The rearrangement links TRBV12-5 to TRBJ2-1; D remains unclear. V lost 7 bases, J lost 0 bases, and 4 bases lay in between. Per germline, CDR1 LGHNT and CDR2 FRNRAP. The CDR3 length is 12 residues.